This TCR beta chain originates from a study of cytomegalovirus exposure and HLA in healthy donors. Measured with immunoSEQ multiplex PCR; TCRdb has only the in-frame clones, and not every one. The data hold 260,000 or so clones, with roughly 90% observed a single time. Broader study findings: The finding came from a later analysis; first-cohort TCR clusters tended to co-occur in the roughly 120 validation repertoires.

To note about this clone: No antigen is known for it.

The source of this sequence is a woman between 18 and 30 years old in good health and CMV-seronegative. The specimen was PBMCs.

The CDR3 DNA follows: TGTGCCACTTCCCTTAGCGGGAGGAAGGACGAGCAGTACTTC. This translates into CATSLSGRKDEQYF. J is TRBJ2-7 and V is TRBV6-5; the match to TRBD2 covers 10 bases. The CDR3 has 14 amino acids. Germline trimming cut 10 bases from V and 5 bases from J; bases unmatched to any gene: 11. Germline V gene sequence: CDR1 MNHEY, CDR2 SVGAGI.